The 9 T cell receptor beta chains reported below all come from one sample, sequenced in a study of regulatory T cells in long-lasting Graves disease. Assembly of TCR beta libraries relied on iRepertoire HTBI primers together with Arm-PCR of CDR3 regions. TCRdb reanalysed the multiplex PCR reads using MiXCR and keeps one entry per CDR3 protein. The sample contains roughly 360,000 distinct CDR3 sequences, 20% to 25% of which appear only once. Time point reported: persistent/refractory GD, antithyroid drugs over 5 years with positive TRAb. With RNA extracted from PBMCs as input, the TCR library was made. Source: peripheral blood mononuclear cells (PBMCs), taken when the disease was refractory, from a patient treated with antithyroid drugs. The receptor set was obtained from a woman aged 40 to 50 with Graves disease.

V is TRBV5-6 and J is TRBJ2-1; D not certain. Germline lookup yields CDR1 SGHDT and CDR2 YYEEEE. The V gene lost 7 bases and the J gene lost 13 bases, with 15 bases spanning the gap. This CDR3 spans 11 amino acids. This chain's CDR3 is CASQDDGSQFF. Written as DNA, the CDR3 is TGTGCCAGCCAAGACGACGGATCACAGTTCTTC.

This chain connects TRBV18 to TRBJ2-7; the D gene is possibly TRBD1 (6 bases). V was pared by 3 bases and J by 3 bases, with 18 bases between. Per germline, CDR1 KGHSH and CDR2 LQKENI. This CDR3 is built from 16 residues. The CDR3: CASSPQLTGHFYEQYF. As DNA, the CDR3 is TGTGCCAGCTCACCCCAGTTGACAGGTCATTTCTACGAGCAGTACTTC. Combining the CDR3 with reference TRBV18 and TRBJ2-7 gives the whole variable domain NAGVMQNPRHLVRRRGQEARLRCSPMKGHSHVYWYRQLPEEGLKFMVYLQKENIIDESGMPKERFSAEFPKEGPSILRIQQVVRGDSAAYFCASSPQLTGHFYEQYFGPGTRLTVT.

On this clonotype itself: A much larger clone differs from this one at a single base, so this may be a read error. The chain recombines TRBV6-1 with TRBJ1-1, with a possible D match to TRBD1 (5 bases). V was cut by 6 bases and J by 5 bases, with 16 bases left in between. This CDR3 has 14 amino acids. Per germline, CDR1 MNHNS and CDR2 SASEGT. CDR3 amino acids: CASSLEDQGTEAFF. For the CDR3, the DNA is TGTGCCAGCAGCCTCGAGGATCAGGGAACTGAAGCTTTCTTT.

This clonotype was seen repeatedly, ten times or more. This chain links TRBV15 with TRBJ2-2; 9 bases map to TRBD1. The CDR3 is 17 residues long. V shed 5 bases, J shed 4 bases, and the junction held 11 bases outside the gene matches. Per germline, CDR1 LNHNV and CDR2 YYDKDF (reference sequence). The CDR3 sequence is CATSSRNRGLGTGELFF. The CDR3 coding sequence is TGTGCCACCAGCTCACGAAACAGGGGGCTAGGCACCGGGGAGCTGTTTTTT.

This clonotype was recorded many times. V gene TRBV28 combines with J gene TRBJ2-7; D is perhaps TRBD2 (6 bases). The ends were cut back, 2 bases at V and 3 bases at J, with 11 bases in the middle. This CDR3 region has 14 residues. Germline V gives CDR1 MDHEN, CDR2 SYDVKM. The CDR3 loop reads CASSLVGTRYEQYF. The DNA for the CDR3 is TGTGCCAGCAGTTTAGTCGGGACTCGCTACGAGCAGTACTTC. Drawing the rest from reference TRBV28 and TRBJ2-7, the complete variable domain is DVKVTQSSRYLVKRTGEKVFLECVQDMDHENMFWYRQDPGLGLRLIYFSYDVKMKEKGDIPEGYSVSREKKERFSLILESASTNQTSMYLCASSLVGTRYEQYFGPGTRLTVT.

This clonotype showed up many times. The chain uses TRBV27 and TRBJ2-7; D possibly matches TRBD1 or TRBD2 (5 bases each). Germline CDR1 reads MNHEY; CDR2 reads SMNVEV (reference sequence). The CDR3 extends over 14 amino acids. The V end lost 5 bases, the J end lost 3 bases, and 14 bases lay between the germline ends. CDR3 sequence: CASSPRGSLYEQYF. The CDR3 nucleotides read TGTGCCAGCAGTCCCCGGGGCAGCCTCTACGAGCAGTACTTC.

This clonotype occurred a few times. The rearrangement uses TRBV12-3 or TRBV12-4 and TRBJ2-2; 7 nucleotides match TRBD1. This CDR3 comprises 14 residues. V gave up 6 bases and J gave up 8 bases; unmatched junction bases: 9. The CDR3 loop is CASSLGQAGGELFF. The CDR3 DNA is TGTGCCAGCAGCCTAGGACAGGCTGGGGGGGAGCTGTTTTTT.

The rearrangement joins TRBV25-1 to TRBJ2-5; the match to TRBD2 covers 11 bases. This CDR3 is 16 amino acids long. The germline gives CDR1 MGHDK, CDR2 SYGVNS. Unmatched junction bases numbered 8, after V lost 5 bases and J lost 3 bases. CDR3 DNA: TGTGCCAGCAGTCACGCGCCGGGACTAGCGGAAGAGACCCAGTACTTC. Translation: CASSHAPGLAEETQYF.

The sample holds many counts of this clonotype. The chain combines TRBV5-5 with TRBJ1-4, with D possibly matching TRBD1 (6 bases). Germline loops: CDR1 SGHKS, CDR2 YYEKEE (reference sequence). V was trimmed by 4 bases and J by 0 bases, leaving 10 bases between them. CDR3 length: 15 residues. CDR3 loop: CASSVTGTTNEKLFF. The CDR3 DNA follows: TGTGCCAGCAGCGTAACAGGGACAACTAATGAAAAACTGTTTTTT. The entire variable domain, with the rest obtained from reference TRBV5-5 and TRBJ1-4, is as follows: DAGVTQSPTHLIKTRGQQVTLRCSPISGHKSVSWYQQVLGQGPQFIFQYYEKEERGRGNFPDRFSARQFPNYSSELNVNALLLGDSALYLCASSVTGTTNEKLFFGSGTQLSVL.